This TCR beta chain stems from a study of shared clonotypes between healthy human individuals. This clone was observed a single time. CDR3 length equals 16 residues. V lost 5 bases, J lost 6 bases, and 8 bases stayed unmatched. Germline V gene data show CDR1 as SGHDN and CDR2 as FVKESK. Assay used: immunoSEQ multiplex PCR; TCRdb lists only in-frame clones, some missing. The sample includes 2 million to 2.5 million clones, approximately 94% of them seen just once. The chain has TRBV14 and TRBJ2-1; 12 bases match TRBD1. This sequence originates from a man aged 18 to 30 in good health. Sequencing used naive CD4+ T cells sorted from blood. Subset: CD45RA+ positively selected. CDR3 DNA: TGTGCCAGCAGCGCCCCCGGGACAGGGGGCTCCAATGAGCAGTTCTTC. It specifies CASSAPGTGGSNEQFF.